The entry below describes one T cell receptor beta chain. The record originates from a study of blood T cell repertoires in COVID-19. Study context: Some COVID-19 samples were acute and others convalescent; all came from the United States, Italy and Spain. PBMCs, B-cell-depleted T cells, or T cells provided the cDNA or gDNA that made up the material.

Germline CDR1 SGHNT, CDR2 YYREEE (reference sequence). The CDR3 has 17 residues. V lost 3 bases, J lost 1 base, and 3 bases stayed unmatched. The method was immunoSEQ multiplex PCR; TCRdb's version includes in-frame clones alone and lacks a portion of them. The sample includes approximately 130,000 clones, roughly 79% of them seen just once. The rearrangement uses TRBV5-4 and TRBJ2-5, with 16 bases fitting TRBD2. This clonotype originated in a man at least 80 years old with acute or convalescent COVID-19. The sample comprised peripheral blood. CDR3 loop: CASSSGLAGGPQETQYF. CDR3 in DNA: TGTGCCAGCAGCTCGGGACTAGCGGGGGGGCCCCAAGAGACCCAGTACTTC.